This T cell receptor (beta chain) derives from a study of shared clonotypes between healthy human individuals. Regarding the study as a whole: Only blood samples were collected, and tissue repertoires likely differ. In general, naive subsets displayed greater estimated richness than memory subsets did.

Clones were read by immunoSEQ multiplex PCR, and TCRdb kept only the in-frame ones, dropping some. The table shows hundreds of thousands of clones, with 90% to 97% occurring only once. The naive CD8 subset, CD45RO-negative cells positively selected for CCR7, excluded terminally differentiated effector memory CD45RA+ cells. All donors qualified as healthy HIV-negative adults and had experienced no recent acute infections or vaccinations. There were only Caucasian adults among the donors, and all lived in Nashville, Tennessee. On this clone itself: The antigen is undetermined.

The sequence came from a woman in her 30s in good health. The sequenced material came from naive CD8+ T cells sorted from blood.

The DNA of the CDR3 is TGCGCCAGCAGGTCTGGACTAGCGGTTTCCTACGAGCAGTACTTC. It yields the protein CASRSGLAVSYEQYF. The chain joins TRBV5-1 to TRBJ2-7; 10 bases are a match to TRBD2. The CDR3 is made up of 15 amino acids. Germline CDR1 reads SGHRS; CDR2 reads YFSETQ. The J segment lost 1 base and the V segment lost 5 bases, leaving 6 bases of the junction unmatched.